A single sample is the source of the 10 T cell receptor beta chains below, sequenced in a study of T cell changes during pregnancy in multiple sclerosis (dated by TCRdb to about 2019). Libraries were prepared through the immunoSEQ multiplex PCR assay. TCRdb mirrors the immuneACCESS table, restricted to in-frame sequences. Some clones are absent from its copies; in checked studies, under half trace to an unresolved V gene, and the reason for the others is unknown. This sample comprises tens of thousands of clones, roughly 90% of them detected only once. The ten biggest clones cover around 0.85% of the sample. The sequencing here drew on peripheral blood, taken before pregnancy. These receptors originate from a female donor with multiple sclerosis, enrolled in a pregnancy study.

CDR3 in DNA: TGTGCCAGCAGCAAGGGGAAGGCGGGGGGCATCCGGGGGACCCAGTACTTC. Translating it yields CASSKGKAGGIRGTQYF. The gene calls are TRBV21-1 and TRBJ2-5; the table's D call, TRBD2, was not checked against the DNA. TRBV21-1 is deemed a pseudogene. The CDR3 is 17 residues long.

This chain joins TRBV21-1 and TRBJ1-1; the table's D gene call, TRBD1, was not cross checked with the DNA. TRBV21-1 is marked as a pseudogene. The CDR3 is 13 residues long. CDR3 in DNA: TGTGCCAGCAGCCAGGGTGGCGTCAAGGAAGCTTTCTTT. Translating it yields CASSQGGVKEAFF.

The chain links TRBV6-1 to TRBJ1-2; TRBD1 matches at 7 bases. CDR3 length: 14 residues. V lost 5 bases to trimming and J lost 4 bases; unmatched junction nucleotides: 7. Germline CDR1 MNHNS, CDR2 SASEGT. The DNA of the CDR3 is TGTGCCAGCAGTCTCTCAGACAGGGTCTATGGCTACACCTTC. This sequence encodes CASSLSDRVYGYTF.

This rearrangement joins TRBV6-5 to TRBJ2-3; TRBD1 might be the D (6 bases). The V and J ends lost 6 bases and 4 bases respectively, with 14 bases between them. The CDR3 covers 14 residues. Germline V CDR1 and CDR2: MNHEY, SVGAGI. As DNA, the CDR3 is TGTGCCAGCAGCTTTGACAGGTCCCCAGATACGCAGTATTTT. It codes for CASSFDRSPDTQYF.

This chain links TRBV4-2 with TRBJ2-4, with 16 bases that match TRBD2. With 4 bases clipped from V and 5 bases from J, the junction kept 8 bases outside the gene matches. CDR1 and CDR2 (germline): LGHNA, YNFKEQ. This CDR3 has 18 amino acids. CDR3 coding DNA: TGTGCCAGCAGCCCCCAGGGACTAGCGGGGGGGCTCCAAAACATTCAGTACTTC. It encodes CASSPQGLAGGLQNIQYF.

This clone was seen a single time. The rearrangement joins TRBV5-4 to TRBJ1-2, with 10 nucleotides matching TRBD1. CDR1 is SGHNT, CDR2 YYREEE, per germline (reference sequence). The CDR3 covers 13 residues. The J segment lost 8 bases and the V segment lost 4 bases, leaving 5 bases of the junction unmatched. The CDR3 sequence: CASSLGQGLGYTF. In DNA form, the CDR3 reads TGTGCCAGCAGCCTGGGACAGGGGCTGGGCTACACCTTC.

J is TRBJ2-5 and V is TRBV5-1; tentative D call: TRBD1 (7 bases). V was clipped by 5 bases and J by 1 base, with 24 bases between them. The germline gives CDR1 SGHRS, CDR2 YFSETQ. The CDR3 is 18 residues long. CDR3 region: CASRFRPRGQGGQETQYF. In DNA, the CDR3 is TGCGCCAGCAGATTCCGGCCCCGGGGGCAGGGGGGCCAAGAGACCCAGTACTTC.

V and J are TRBV6-5 and TRBJ1-1; 7 nucleotides line up with TRBD1. Germline loops: CDR1 MNHEY, CDR2 SVGAGI. J was trimmed by 0 bases and V by 5 bases; bases with no gene match: 6. CDR3 length: 15 amino acids. In DNA form, the CDR3 reads TGTGCCAGCAGTCGGGACAGTAGCCTGAACACTGAAGCTTTCTTT. Protein product: CASSRDSSLNTEAFF.

The chain has TRBV16 and TRBJ2-4; D possibly corresponds to TRBD1 (5 bases). The CDR3 runs to 14 residues. Trimming took 7 bases from V and 0 from J, leaving 10 bases between them. The germline gives CDR1 KGHSY, CDR2 FQNENV. The CDR3: CASTDRLAKNIQYF. The CDR3 nucleotides are TGTGCCAGCACCGACAGATTAGCCAAAAACATTCAGTACTTC.

In this sample, this clone turned up a few times. The chain is built from TRBV6-6 and TRBJ2-5; 7 bases fit TRBD2. The CDR3 consists of 14 residues. CDR1 is MNHNY and CDR2 is SVGAGI in the germline V gene (reference sequence). V dropped 5 bases and J dropped 2; count of bases not matched to a gene: 5. CDR3 in DNA: TGTGCCAGCAGTACGAAGCGGGGACAAGAGACCCAGTACTTC. Translating it yields CASSTKRGQETQYF.